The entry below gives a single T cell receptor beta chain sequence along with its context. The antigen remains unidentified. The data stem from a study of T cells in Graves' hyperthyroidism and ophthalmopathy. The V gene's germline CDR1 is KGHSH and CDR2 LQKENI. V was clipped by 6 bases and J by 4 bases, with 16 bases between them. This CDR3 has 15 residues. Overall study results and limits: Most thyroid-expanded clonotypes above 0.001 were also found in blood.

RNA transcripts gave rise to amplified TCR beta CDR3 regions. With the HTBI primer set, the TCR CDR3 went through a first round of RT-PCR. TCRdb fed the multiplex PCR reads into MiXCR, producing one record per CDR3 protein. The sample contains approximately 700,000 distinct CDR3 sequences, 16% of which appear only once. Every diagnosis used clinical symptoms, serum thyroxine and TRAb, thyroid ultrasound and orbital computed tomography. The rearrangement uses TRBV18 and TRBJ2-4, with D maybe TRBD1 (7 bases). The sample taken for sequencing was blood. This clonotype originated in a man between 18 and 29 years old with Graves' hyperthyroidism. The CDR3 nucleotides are TGTGCCAGCTCCGGAGGGGGCAGGGTTAAAAACATTCAGTACTTC. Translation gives CASSGGGRVKNIQYF.